Below, one T cell receptor beta chain is given with its context. The target antigen is unknown. From germline, CDR1 is SGHDT and CDR2 YYEEEE. The CDR3 has 13 amino acids. With 0 bases removed from V and 4 bases from J, the gap between germline ends came to 7 bases. This sample is part of a study of OX40 agonist ivuxolimab in advanced cancers. Whole-study context: Cancers in dose escalation were hepatocellular, melanoma, renal cell and head and neck.

Study-wide findings and caveats: Both blood CD4+ and CD8+ T cells showed clonal growth by week 6 at 0.1 to 3.0 mg/kg.

TCRdb's table, derived via immunoSEQ multiplex PCR, lists solely in-frame clones and lacks some. The repertoire holds approximately 37,000 clones, with around 83% as singletons. This chain joins TRBV5-6 and TRBJ1-2, with D perhaps TRBD1 (6 bases). This receptor was obtained from an adult with an advanced solid tumor such as melanoma, head and neck, liver or kidney cancer. The sequencing used CD4+ or CD8+ T cells sorted from blood, collected in a trial of the OX40 agonist ivuxolimab. The CDR3: CASSLGTAYGYTF. Written as DNA, the CDR3 is TGTGCCAGCAGCTTGGGGACAGCCTATGGCTACACCTTC.